This T cell receptor beta chain emerged from a study of T cell repertoires in cytomegalovirus infection. Background on the study: Public TCR beta signatures indicated both CMV infection and matching HLA type.

Study-wide results and limits: Predominance within the ex vivo response was attributable to HLA-C-restricted CMV-specific TCR beta clonotypes.

This clonotype was recorded at least ten times. The antigen is unknown. One entry per CDR3 protein results from TCRdb running MiXCR on the reads. The data contain 100,000 or so distinct CDR3 sequences, 16% of them singletons. Material: PBMCs. The sequence was collected from a human donor in good health (CMV status not recorded). Some clones in this sample may be carry-over from other donors' samples.

CDR3: CASSSLPGGPKNIQYF. The CDR3 DNA follows: TGTGCCAGCAGCTCCCTACCCGGGGGTCCCAAAAACATTCAGTACTTC. The chain joins TRBV7-2 to TRBJ2-4; possibly TRBD2 for D (6 bases). The CDR3 loop spans 16 amino acids. Germline V gene data show CDR1 as SGHTA and CDR2 as FQGNSA. Trimming took 4 bases from V and 2 from J, leaving 15 bases between them.